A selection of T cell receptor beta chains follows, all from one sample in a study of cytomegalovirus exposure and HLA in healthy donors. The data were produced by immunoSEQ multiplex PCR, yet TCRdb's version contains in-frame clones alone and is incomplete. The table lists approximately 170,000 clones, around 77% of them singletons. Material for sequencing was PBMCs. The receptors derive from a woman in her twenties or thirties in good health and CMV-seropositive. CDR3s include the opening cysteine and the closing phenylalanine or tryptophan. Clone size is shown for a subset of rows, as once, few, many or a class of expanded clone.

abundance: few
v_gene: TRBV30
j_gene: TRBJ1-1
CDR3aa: CAWTSGQGESEAFF

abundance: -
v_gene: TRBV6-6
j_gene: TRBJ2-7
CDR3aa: CASGVSSYEQYF

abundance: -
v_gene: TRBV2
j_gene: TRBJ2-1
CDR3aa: CASSELAGGHNEQFF

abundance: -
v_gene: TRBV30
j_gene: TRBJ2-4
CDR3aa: CAWSVQGENIQYF

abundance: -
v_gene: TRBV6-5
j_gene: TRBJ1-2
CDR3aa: CASSSAPFRSYGYTF

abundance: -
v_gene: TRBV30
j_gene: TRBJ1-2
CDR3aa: CAWSPGRGQGYTF

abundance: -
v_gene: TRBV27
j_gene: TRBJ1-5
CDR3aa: CASSLFVPGTGYNQPQHF

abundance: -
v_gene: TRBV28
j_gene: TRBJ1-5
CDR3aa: CASSLLSGVRPQHF

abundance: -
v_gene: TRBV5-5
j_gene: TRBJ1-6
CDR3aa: CASSLESRSYNSPLHF

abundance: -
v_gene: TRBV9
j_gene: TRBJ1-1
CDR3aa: CASSVGGTGEAFF

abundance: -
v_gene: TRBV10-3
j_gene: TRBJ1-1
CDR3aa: CAISESRAEAFF

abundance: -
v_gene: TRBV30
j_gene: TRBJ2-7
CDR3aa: CAWMRSGYEQYF

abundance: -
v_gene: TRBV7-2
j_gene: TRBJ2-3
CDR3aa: CASSRSTSTDTQYF

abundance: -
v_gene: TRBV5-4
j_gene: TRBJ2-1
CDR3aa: CASSLDSGRGNEQFF

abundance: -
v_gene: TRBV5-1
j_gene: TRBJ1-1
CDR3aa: CASSLGHYTEAFF

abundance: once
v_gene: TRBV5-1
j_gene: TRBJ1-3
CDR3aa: CASKTGTSPGNTIYF

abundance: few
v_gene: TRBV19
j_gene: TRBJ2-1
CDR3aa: CASSIPGLAVPNEQFF

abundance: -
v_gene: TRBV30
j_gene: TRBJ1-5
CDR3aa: CAWTGSGNQPQHF

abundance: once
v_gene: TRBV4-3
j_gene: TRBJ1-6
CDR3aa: CASSQDLEGMGGYSPLHF

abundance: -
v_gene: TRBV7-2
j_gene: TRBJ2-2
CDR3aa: CASSPGGAGDGELFF

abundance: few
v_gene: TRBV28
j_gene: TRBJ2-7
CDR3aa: CASSGFPTGQKSYEQYF

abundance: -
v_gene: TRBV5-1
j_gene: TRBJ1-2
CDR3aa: CASSYTVLDGYTF